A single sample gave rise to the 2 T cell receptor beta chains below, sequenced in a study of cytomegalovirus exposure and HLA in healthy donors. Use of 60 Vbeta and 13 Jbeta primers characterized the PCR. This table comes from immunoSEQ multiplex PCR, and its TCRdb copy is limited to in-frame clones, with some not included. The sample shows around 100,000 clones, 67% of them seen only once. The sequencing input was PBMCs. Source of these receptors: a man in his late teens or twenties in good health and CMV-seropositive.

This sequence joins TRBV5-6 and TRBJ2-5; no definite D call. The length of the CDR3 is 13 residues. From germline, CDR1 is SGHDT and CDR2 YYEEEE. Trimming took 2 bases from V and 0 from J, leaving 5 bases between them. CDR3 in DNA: TGTGCCAGCAGCTTCCCCTACCAAGAGACCCAGTACTTC. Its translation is CASSFPYQETQYF.

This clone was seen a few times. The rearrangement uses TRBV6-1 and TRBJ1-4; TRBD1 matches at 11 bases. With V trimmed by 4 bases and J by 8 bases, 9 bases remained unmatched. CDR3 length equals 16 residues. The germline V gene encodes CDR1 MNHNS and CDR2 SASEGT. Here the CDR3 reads CASSVSGGQGGEKLFF. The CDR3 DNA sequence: TGTGCCAGCAGTGTCAGTGGGGGACAGGGGGGCGAAAAACTGTTTTTT.